The 15 T cell receptor beta chains below were found in one sample sequenced in a study of vaccination effects on CD4 cells after COVID-19 (dated by TCRdb to between 2021 and 2024). The library was built by means of the immunoSEQ multiplex PCR assay. TCRdb provides this immuneACCESS table in a form limited to in-frame rearrangements. Some clones are lacking; in checked studies, under half of them reflect an unresolved V gene, and why the rest are absent is not known. Present in this sample are fewer than 25,000 clones, 68% of which were seen just once. Around a tenth of the sample rests with the top ten. Antigens for these TCRs are unknown. To identify antigen-specific CD4+ T cell clonotypes by their expansion, the ViraFEST assay first stimulated PBMC with viral peptide pools and then applied TCR sequencing. After about 9 days of culture, CD4+ T cells were isolated with the EasySep CD4+ T cell isolation kit. Healthy vaccine recipients had no prior SARS-CoV-2 infection, confirmed by negative nucleocapsid antibodies before and after vaccination.

This specimen consisted of CD4+ T cells from PBMCs cultured with HCoV-NL63 spike peptides, obtained before COVID-19 vaccination. The cell subset or site label of this sample denotes: HCoV-NL63 spike overlapping peptide pool stimulation. These receptors originate from a human donor who received a COVID-19 vaccine.

This chain joins TRBV19 and TRBJ1-1; TRBD1 aligns across 8 bases. Germline V gene lookup returns CDR1 LNHDA and CDR2 SQIVND (reference sequence). The length of the CDR3 is 16 residues. The J segment lost 4 bases and the V segment lost 1 base, leaving 8 bases of the junction unmatched. The DNA for the CDR3 is TGTGCCAGTAGTATAGGGCCGGACAGGGTTTTCACTGAAGCTTTCTTT. Its translation: CASSIGPDRVFTEAFF.

Only a few counts were recorded for this clone. V is TRBV6-1 and J is TRBJ2-7, with D maybe TRBD2 (5 bases). The germline V gene has CDR1 MNHNS and CDR2 SASEGT. Trimming stripped 2 bases from V and 0 bases from J, with 11 bases between. The CDR3 is made up of 15 amino acids. The CDR3 region has the DNA TGTGCCAGCAGTGAAATGGGAGAGTACTCCTACGAGCAGTACTTC. It translates to CASSEMGEYSYEQYF.

The chain carries TRBV5-1 and TRBJ2-7, with D possibly TRBD1 on 6 matching bases. The V gene's germline CDR1 is SGHRS and CDR2 YFSETQ. The V and J ends lost 4 bases and 2 bases respectively, with 13 bases between them. The CDR3 is made up of 14 amino acids. The DNA of the CDR3 is TGCGCCAGCAGCCGGACAGCTGGAACCTACGAGCAGTACTTC. This encodes CASSRTAGTYEQYF.

This clone appeared a few times. In nucleotides, the CDR3 is TGCAGCGTTGTAAGAAACAGCATGAACACTGAAGCTTTCTTT. This encodes CSVVRNSMNTEAFF. This chain uses TRBV29-1 with TRBJ1-1; D not certain. Germline V gene sequence: CDR1 SQVTM, CDR2 ANQGSEA. This CDR3 is 14 amino acids long. V was shortened by 4 bases and J by 0 bases, with 12 bases between the two germline ends.

The CDR3 nucleotides are TGTGCCAGCAGTGAAACGCTTCCCGGACTAGCTATGGAGACCCAGTACTTC. This codes for CASSETLPGLAMETQYF. The genes are TRBV2 and TRBJ2-5; 8 bases line up with TRBD2. V shed 2 bases and J 5 bases; nucleotides not matched to a gene: 13. The CDR3 is made up of 17 amino acids. Germline values: CDR1 SNHLY, CDR2 FYNNEI.

This chain uses TRBV2 with TRBJ2-7; D unclear. The CDR3 extends over 10 amino acids. The germline CDR1 and CDR2 sequences are SNHLY and FYNNEI. Trimming removed 8 bases at V and 3 bases at J, with 5 bases between. The CDR3 region has the DNA TGTGCCAGCCAAGGCTACGAGCAGTACTTC. Translating gives CASQGYEQYF.

This clone was seen a few times. CDR3 bases: TGTGCCAGCAGCCAAGAGAGCGGGAGCTCCTACGAGCAGTACTTC. Its translation is CASSQESGSSYEQYF. The genes are TRBV4-2 and TRBJ2-7, with TRBD2 matching 8 bases. With V trimmed by 0 bases and J by 0 bases, 1 base remained unmatched. CDR1 is LGHNA and CDR2 is YNFKEQ in the germline V gene. The CDR3 sequence is 15 residues long.

The V and J genes are TRBV7-6 and TRBJ1-3, with D possibly being TRBD1 (6 bases). The length of the CDR3 is 15 residues. Germline V gene sequence: CDR1 SGHVS, CDR2 FNYEAQ. The V gene lost 5 bases and the J gene lost 4 bases, with 15 bases spanning the gap. Here the CDR3 reads CASSPRRGRGNTIYF. CDR3 sequence (DNA): TGTGCCAGCAGCCCCCGACGGGGGCGAGGAAACACCATATATTTT.

This clone was counted between two and nine times. V usage is TRBV7-9 and J usage is TRBJ2-2; D unresolved. The CDR3 sequence is 13 residues long. Germline assignment: CDR1 SEHNR and CDR2 FQNEAQ (reference sequence). V dropped 2 bases and J dropped 6 bases, with 7 bases sitting between them. The DNA for the CDR3 is TGTGCCAGCAGCTTACCCGAAGCCGGGGAGCTGTTTTTT. Translating it yields CASSLPEAGELFF.

The rearrangement links TRBV2 to TRBJ1-2; D may be TRBD1 (5 bases). Germline lookup yields CDR1 SNHLY and CDR2 FYNNEI. The CDR3 contains 16 residues. V dropped 5 bases and J dropped 7 bases, with 23 bases sitting between them. CDR3 protein: CASSLSQGRGATGYTF. CDR3 bases: TGTGCCAGCAGTTTATCCCAGGGCAGAGGAGCGACTGGCTACACCTTC.

The chain uses TRBV5-1 and TRBJ1-4, with 10 nucleotides matching TRBD1. Germline CDR1 is SGHRS and CDR2 is YFSETQ. The CDR3 length is 15 residues. J was trimmed by 8 bases and V by 0 bases; bases with no gene match: 4. CDR3 protein: CASSLGGQGNEKLFF. CDR3 nucleotide sequence: TGCGCCAGCAGCTTGGGGGGACAGGGGAACGAAAAACTGTTTTTT.

This rearrangement joins TRBV6-1 to TRBJ1-5; no clear D. The CDR3 sequence is 11 residues long. The V gene's germline CDR1 is MNHNS and CDR2 SASEGT. Trimming took off 2 bases at V and 6 bases at J, with 2 bases between the two ends. In DNA, the CDR3 is TGTGCCAGCAGTGAACGTCAGCCCCAGCATTTT. Its protein is CASSERQPQHF.

This chain connects TRBV7-8 to TRBJ2-7; 8 bases map to TRBD2. The length of the CDR3 is 15 residues. After removal of 7 bases from V and 1 base from J, the junction contained 9 bases not matched to a gene. The germline CDR1 and CDR2 sequences are SGHVS and FQNEAQ. CDR3 nucleotides: TGTGCCAGCACCCTCGGGGGGGGAGTGTCCTACGAGCAGTACTTC. Translating it yields CASTLGGGVSYEQYF.

The V and J genes are TRBV6-5 and TRBJ2-3, with D unclear. Germline CDR1 is MNHEY and CDR2 is SVGAGI. The CDR3 is 15 residues long. V dropped 6 bases and J dropped 2 bases, with 15 bases sitting between them. The CDR3 loop is CASSRAEPTTDTQYF. CDR3 bases: TGTGCCAGCAGCAGAGCAGAACCGACCACAGATACGCAGTATTTT.

The chain joins TRBV10-3 to TRBJ1-3; no firm D call. The CDR3 extends over 14 amino acids. Germline CDR1 is ENHRY and CDR2 is SYGVKD. Trimming stripped 7 bases from V and 3 bases from J, with 13 bases between. CDR3 sequence: CAINEGGFGNTIYF. In DNA, the CDR3 is TGTGCCATCAATGAAGGAGGGTTTGGAAACACCATATATTTT.